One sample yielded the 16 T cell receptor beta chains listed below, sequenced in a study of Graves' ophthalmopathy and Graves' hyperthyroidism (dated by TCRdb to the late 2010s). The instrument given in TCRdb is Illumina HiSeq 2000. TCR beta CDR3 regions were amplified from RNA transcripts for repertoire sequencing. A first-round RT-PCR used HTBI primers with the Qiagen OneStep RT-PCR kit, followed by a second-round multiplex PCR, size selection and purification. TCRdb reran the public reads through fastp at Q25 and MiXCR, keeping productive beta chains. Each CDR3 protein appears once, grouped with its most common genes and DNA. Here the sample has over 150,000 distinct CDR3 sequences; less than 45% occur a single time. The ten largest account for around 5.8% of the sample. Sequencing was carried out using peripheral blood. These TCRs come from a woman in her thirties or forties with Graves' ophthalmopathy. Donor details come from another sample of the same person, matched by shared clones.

Written as DNA, the CDR3 is TGTGCCAGCAGTTTAGGGGTGGGACAGGTCACCGAGACCCAGTACTTC. It translates to CASSLGVGQVTETQYF. The chain is built from TRBV12-3 or TRBV12-4 and TRBJ2-5; 8 bases align to TRBD1. The V and J ends lost 1 base and 5 bases, in that order; junction bases with no gene match: 9. This CDR3 region has 16 residues.

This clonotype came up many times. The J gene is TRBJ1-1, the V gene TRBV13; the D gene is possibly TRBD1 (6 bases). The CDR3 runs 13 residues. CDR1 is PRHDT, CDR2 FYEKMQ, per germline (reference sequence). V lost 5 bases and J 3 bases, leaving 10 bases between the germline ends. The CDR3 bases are TGTGCCAGCAGCGGACAGTCCCACACTGAAGCTTTCTTT. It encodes CASSGQSHTEAFF.

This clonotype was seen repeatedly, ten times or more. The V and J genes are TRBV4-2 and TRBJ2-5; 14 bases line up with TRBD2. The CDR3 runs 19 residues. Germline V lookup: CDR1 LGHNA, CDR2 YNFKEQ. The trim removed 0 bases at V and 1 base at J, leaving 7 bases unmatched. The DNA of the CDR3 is TGTGCCAGCAGCCAAGATCTACGACTAGCGGGAGGGATCCAAGAGACCCAGTACTTC. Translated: CASSQDLRLAGGIQETQYF.

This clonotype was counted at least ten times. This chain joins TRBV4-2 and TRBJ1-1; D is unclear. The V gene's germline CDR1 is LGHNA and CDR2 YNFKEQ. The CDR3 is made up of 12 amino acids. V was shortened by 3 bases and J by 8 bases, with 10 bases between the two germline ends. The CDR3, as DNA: TGTGCCAGCAGCCAGTCTGGAATAGAAGCTTTCTTT. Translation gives CASSQSGIEAFF.

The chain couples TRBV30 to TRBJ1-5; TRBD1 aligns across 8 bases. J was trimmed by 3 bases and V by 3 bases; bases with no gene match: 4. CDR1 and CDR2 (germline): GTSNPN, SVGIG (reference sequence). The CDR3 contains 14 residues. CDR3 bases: TGTGCCTGGAGAAGGACAGGGTCCAATCAGCCCCAGCATTTT. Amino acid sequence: CAWRRTGSNQPQHF.

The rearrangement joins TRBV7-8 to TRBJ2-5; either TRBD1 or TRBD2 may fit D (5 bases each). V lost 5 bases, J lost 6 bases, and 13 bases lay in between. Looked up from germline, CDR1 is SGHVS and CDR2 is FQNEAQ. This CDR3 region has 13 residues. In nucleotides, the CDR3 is TGTGCCAGCAGCCCCGCCCCGGGGCAGACCCAGTACTTC. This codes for CASSPAPGQTQYF.

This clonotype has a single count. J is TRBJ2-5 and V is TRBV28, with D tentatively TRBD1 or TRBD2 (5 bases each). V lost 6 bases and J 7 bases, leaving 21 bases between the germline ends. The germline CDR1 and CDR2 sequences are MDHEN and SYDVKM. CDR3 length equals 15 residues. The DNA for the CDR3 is TGTGCCAGCAGGTCCGGGACGGCCATTGGGGGGACCCAGTACTTC. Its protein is CASRSGTAIGGTQYF.

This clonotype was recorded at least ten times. The CDR3 nucleotides read TGTGCCTGGAGTTTTCGGGACTCAAGGGTGGGCTACGAGCAGTACTTC. Its protein product is CAWSFRDSRVGYEQYF. The chain is built from TRBV30 and TRBJ2-7, with D possibly being TRBD2 (6 bases). Germline V gives CDR1 GTSNPN, CDR2 SVGIG (reference sequence). The CDR3 contains 16 residues. Trimming removed 2 bases from V and 3 bases from J, with 20 bases in between.

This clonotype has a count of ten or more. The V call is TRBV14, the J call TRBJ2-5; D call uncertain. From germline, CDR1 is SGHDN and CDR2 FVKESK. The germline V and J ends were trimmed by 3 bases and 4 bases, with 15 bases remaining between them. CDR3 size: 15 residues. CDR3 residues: CASSHRALGRETQYF. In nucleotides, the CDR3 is TGTGCCAGCAGCCATCGTGCTTTAGGTCGAGAGACCCAGTACTTC.

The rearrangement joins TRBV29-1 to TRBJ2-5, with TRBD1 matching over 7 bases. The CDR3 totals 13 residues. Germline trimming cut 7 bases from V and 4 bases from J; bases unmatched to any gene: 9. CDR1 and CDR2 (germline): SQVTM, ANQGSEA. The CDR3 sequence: CSGVTGVGETQYF. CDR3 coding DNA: TGCAGCGGCGTCACAGGGGTTGGAGAGACCCAGTACTTC.

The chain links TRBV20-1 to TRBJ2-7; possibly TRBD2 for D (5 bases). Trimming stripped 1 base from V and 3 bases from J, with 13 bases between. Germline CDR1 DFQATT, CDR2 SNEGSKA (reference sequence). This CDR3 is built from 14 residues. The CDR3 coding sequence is TGCAGTGCTAGAGTCTTCGACGGGAACTACGAGCAGTACTTC. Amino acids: CSARVFDGNYEQYF.

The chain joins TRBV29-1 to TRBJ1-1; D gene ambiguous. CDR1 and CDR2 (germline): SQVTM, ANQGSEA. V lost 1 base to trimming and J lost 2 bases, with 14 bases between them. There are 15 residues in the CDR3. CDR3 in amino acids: CSVEAYGKGNTEAFF. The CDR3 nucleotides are TGCAGCGTTGAAGCTTACGGGAAGGGAAACACTGAAGCTTTCTTT. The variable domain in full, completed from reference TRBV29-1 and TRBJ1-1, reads SAVISQKPSRDICQRGTSLTIQCQVDSQVTMMFWYRQQPGQSLTLIATANQGSEATYESGFVIDKFPISRPNLTFSTLTVSNMSPEDSSIYLCSVEAYGKGNTEAFFGQGTRLTVV.

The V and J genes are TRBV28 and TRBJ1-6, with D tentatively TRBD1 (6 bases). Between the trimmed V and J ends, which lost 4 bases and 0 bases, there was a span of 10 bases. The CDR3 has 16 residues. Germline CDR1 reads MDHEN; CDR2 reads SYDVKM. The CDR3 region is CASSSRDTSYNSPLHF. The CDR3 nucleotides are TGTGCCAGCAGTTCACGGGACACCTCCTATAATTCACCCCTCCACTTT.

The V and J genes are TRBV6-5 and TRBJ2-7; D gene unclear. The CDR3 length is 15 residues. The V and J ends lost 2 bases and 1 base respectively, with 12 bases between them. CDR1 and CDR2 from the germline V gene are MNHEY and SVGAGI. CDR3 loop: CASSYPGRSSYEQYF. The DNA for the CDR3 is TGTGCCAGCAGTTACCCAGGACGGTCGTCCTACGAGCAGTACTTC.

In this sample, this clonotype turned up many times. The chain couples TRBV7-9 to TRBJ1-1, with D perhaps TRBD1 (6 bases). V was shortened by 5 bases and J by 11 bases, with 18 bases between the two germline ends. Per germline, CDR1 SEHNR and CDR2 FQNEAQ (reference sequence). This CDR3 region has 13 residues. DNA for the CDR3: TGTGCCAGCAGCGTCCGGGACACCCAAGGCGCTTTCTTT. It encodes CASSVRDTQGAFF.

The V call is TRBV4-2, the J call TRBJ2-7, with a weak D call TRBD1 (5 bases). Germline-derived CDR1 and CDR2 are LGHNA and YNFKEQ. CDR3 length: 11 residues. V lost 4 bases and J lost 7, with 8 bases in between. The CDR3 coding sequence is TGTGCCAGCAGCCCCCGGACAGAGCAGTACTTC. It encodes CASSPRTEQYF.